This T cell receptor (beta chain) was identified during a study of Graves' ophthalmopathy and Graves' hyperthyroidism. Amplification targeted the TCR beta CDR3 regions, with RNA transcripts as the source material. Scientists carried out first-round RT-PCR using HTBI primers and then a second-round multiplex PCR. TCRdb ran MiXCR on the multiplex PCR reads and lists one entry per CDR3 protein. This sample has approximately 160,000 distinct CDR3 sequences, with roughly two fifths found just once. This clonotype was counted at least ten times. The CDR3 runs to 15 residues. Germline V gives CDR1 MNHEY, CDR2 SVGAGI. The V end was cut by 1 base, the J end by 0 bases, with 9 bases between.

Sequenced input: peripheral blood. This TCR was recovered from a man under 40 with Graves' ophthalmopathy. The chain joins TRBV6-5 to TRBJ1-1; D is undetermined. CDR3 DNA sequence: TGTGCCAGCAGTTACTTCTCCAAAATGAACACTGAAGCTTTCTTT. This codes for CASSYFSKMNTEAFF.